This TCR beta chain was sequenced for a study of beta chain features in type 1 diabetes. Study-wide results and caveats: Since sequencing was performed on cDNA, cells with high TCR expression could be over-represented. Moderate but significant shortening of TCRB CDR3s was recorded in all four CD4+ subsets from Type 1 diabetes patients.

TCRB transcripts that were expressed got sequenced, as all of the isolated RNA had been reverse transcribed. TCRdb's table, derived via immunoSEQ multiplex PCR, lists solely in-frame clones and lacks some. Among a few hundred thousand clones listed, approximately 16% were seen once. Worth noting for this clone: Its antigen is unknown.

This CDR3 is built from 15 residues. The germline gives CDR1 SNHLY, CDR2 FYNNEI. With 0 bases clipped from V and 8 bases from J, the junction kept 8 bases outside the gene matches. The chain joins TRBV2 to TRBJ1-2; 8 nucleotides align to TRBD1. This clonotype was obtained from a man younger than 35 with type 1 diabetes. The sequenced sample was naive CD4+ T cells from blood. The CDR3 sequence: CASSEARQGARGYTF. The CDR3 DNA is TGTGCCAGCAGTGAAGCGCGTCAGGGGGCGAGAGGCTACACCTTC.